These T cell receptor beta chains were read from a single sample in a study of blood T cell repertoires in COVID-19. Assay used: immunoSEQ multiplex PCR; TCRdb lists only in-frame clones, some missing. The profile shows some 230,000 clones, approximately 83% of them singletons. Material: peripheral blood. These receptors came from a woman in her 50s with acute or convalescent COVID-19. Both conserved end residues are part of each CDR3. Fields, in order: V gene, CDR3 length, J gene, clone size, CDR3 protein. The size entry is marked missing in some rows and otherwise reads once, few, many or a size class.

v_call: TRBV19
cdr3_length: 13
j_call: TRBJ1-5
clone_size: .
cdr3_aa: CASGGAGIQPQHF

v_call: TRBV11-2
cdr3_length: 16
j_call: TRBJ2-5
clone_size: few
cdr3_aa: CASSFGGSGGKETQYF

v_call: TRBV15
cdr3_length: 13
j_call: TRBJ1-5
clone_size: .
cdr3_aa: CATAQGSNQPQHF

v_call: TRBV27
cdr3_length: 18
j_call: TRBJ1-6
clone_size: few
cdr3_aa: CASSLFTPLQGGSSPLHF

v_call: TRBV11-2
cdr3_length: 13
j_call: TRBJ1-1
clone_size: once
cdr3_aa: CASSSGQGLEAFF

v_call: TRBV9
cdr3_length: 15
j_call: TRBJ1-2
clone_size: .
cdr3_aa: CASSVDAGYSYGYTF

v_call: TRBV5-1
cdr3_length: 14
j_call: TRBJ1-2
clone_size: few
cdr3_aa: CASSLGDRGNGYTF

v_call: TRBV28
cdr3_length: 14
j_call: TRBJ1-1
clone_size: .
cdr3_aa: CASSGGQGSGEAFF

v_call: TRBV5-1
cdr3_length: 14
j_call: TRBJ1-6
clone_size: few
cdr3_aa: CASRPTGAGSPLHF

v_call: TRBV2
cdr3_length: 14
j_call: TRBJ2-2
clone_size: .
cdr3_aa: CASSGLADTGELFF

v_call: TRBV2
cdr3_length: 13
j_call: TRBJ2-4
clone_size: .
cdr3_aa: CASAGRLGDIQYF

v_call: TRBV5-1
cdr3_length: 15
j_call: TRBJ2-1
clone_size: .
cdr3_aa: CASSLTGESYNEQFF

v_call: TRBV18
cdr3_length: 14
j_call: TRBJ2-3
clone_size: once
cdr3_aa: CASSPPPGSDTQYF

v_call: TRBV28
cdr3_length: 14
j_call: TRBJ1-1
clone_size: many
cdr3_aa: CASSFRGMNTEAFF

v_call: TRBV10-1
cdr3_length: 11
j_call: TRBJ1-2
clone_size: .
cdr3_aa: CASGDGYGYTF

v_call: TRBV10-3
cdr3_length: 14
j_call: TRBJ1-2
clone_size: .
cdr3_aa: CAISDPTTNYGYTF

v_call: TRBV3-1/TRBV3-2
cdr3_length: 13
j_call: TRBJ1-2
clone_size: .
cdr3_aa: CASSQGPGQGYTF

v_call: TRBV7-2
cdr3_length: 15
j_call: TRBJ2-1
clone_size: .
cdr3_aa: CASSPPGQGNNEQFF

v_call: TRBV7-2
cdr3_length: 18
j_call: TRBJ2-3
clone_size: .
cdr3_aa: CASSLVRASGGYTDTQYF

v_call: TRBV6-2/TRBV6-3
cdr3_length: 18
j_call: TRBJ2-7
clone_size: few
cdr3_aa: CASSYPMAAPLPHYEQYF

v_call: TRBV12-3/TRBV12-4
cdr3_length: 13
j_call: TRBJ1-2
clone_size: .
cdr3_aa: CASGDRDGKGYTF

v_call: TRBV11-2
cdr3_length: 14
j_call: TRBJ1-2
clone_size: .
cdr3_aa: CASSLGQNHYGYTF

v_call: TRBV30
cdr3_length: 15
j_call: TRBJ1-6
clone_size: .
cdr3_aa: CAWGAGTAGYSPLHF

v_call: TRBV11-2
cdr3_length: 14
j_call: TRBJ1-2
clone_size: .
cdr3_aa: CASSLTDLGGGYTF

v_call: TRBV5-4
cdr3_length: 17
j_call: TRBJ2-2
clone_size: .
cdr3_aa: CASSGSSSGSRVGELFF

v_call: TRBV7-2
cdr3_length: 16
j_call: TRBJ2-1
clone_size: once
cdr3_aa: CASTVTGTGPYNEQFF

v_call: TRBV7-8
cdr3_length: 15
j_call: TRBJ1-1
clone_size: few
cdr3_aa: CASSSRTGEVTEAFF

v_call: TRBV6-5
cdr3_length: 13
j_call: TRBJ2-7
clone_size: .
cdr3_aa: CASTTPAVDEQYF

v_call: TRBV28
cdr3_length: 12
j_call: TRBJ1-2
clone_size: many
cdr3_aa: CASTSQGHGYTF

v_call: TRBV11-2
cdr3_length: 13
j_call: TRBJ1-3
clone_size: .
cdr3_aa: CASSLAGENTIYF

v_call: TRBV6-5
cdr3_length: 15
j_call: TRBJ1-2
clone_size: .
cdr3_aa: CASSYHRDRSYGYTF

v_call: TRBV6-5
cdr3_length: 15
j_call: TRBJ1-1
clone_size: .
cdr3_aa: CASSYGAHRNTEAFF

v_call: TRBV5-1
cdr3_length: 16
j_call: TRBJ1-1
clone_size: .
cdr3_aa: CASSGGQGRWVTEAFF

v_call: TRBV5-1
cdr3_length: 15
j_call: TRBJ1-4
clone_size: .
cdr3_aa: CASSQTGGTNEKLFF

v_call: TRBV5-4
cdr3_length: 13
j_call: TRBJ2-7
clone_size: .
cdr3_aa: CASSRGQGYEQYF

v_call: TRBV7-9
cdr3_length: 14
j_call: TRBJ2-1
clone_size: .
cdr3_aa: CASSFADSYNEQFF

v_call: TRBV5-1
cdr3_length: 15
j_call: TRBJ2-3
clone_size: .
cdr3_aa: CASSLDWASTDTQYF

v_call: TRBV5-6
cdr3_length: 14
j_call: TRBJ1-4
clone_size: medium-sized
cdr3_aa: CASSLWGGGEKLFF

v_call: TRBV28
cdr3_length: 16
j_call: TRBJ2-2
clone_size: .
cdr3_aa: CASSTWTGTVDGELFF

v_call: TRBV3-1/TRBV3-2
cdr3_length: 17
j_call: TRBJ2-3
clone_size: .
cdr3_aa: CASSQDLGRGSTDTQYF

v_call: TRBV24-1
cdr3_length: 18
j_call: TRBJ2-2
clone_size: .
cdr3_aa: CATSDAGLTTLNTGELFF

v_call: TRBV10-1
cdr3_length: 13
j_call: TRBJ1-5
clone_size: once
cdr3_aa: CASSRDSNQPQHF

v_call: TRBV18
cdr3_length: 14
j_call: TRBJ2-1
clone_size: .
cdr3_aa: CASSPNPGGNEQFF

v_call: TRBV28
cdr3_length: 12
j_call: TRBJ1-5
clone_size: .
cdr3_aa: CASSFPDQPQHF

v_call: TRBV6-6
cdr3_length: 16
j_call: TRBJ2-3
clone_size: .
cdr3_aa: CASSLNSGRRTDTQYF

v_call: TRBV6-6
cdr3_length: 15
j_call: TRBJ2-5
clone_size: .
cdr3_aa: CASSYTWTSRETQYF

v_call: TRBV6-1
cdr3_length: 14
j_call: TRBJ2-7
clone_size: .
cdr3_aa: CASSEAGGQGEQYF

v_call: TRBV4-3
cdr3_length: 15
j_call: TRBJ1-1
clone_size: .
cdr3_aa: CASRRDRALNTEAFF

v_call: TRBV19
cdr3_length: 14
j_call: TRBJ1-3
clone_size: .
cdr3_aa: CASSTAGVGNTIYF

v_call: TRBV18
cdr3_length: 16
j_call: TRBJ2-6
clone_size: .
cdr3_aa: CASSQSEVTGANVLTF

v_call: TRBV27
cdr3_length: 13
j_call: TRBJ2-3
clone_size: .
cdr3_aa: CASSLDNTDTQYF

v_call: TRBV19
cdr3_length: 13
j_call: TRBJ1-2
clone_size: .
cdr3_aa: CASSTGGGYGYTF